Sequencing of this T cell receptor (beta chain) was carried out in a study of graft-versus-host responses after intestinal transplantation. Overall study: Each recipient received a multivisceral, liver-intestinal, or isolated intestinal graft. Tacrolimus plus steroids were given to all recipients for about 3 years, preceded by anti-thymocyte globulin induction.

Study-wide results and caveats: Circulating GvH clones peaking coincided with falling HvG clones soon after transplant. Some GvH clones were seen earlier in gut or blood, suggesting intestinal origin.

The CDR3 runs to 15 residues. V trimming: 4 bases; J trimming: 3 bases; junction bases outside the gene matches: 6. CDR1 SGDLS and CDR2 YYNGEE come from the germline V gene. Concerning this clone itself: What it binds is unknown.

The repertoire was sequenced with immunoSEQ multiplex PCR; TCRdb's copy has only in-frame clones and lacks some. The sample consists of around 100,000 clones, roughly 89% of them appearing once. The genes are TRBV9 and TRBJ1-5, with 8 bases aligning to TRBD1. The sequencing here drew on unstimulated CD4+ T cells sorted from spleen or lymph node cells, taken before transplant. The receptor's source is a human donor who was the organ donor for an intestinal transplant. In DNA form, the CDR3 reads TGTGCCAGCAGCCCCGGGACAGGTTACAATCAGCCCCAGCATTTT. Translating it yields CASSPGTGYNQPQHF.